These 18 T cell receptor beta chains were all obtained from the same sample, sequenced in a study of T cell changes during pregnancy in multiple sclerosis. Clones were sequenced by immunoSEQ multiplex PCR, and TCRdb holds only the in-frame ones, with some missing. Of about 57,000 clones listed, about nine tenths are singletons. The source was peripheral blood, collected after pregnancy. Source of these receptors: a female donor with multiple sclerosis, enrolled in a pregnancy study.

The J gene is TRBJ1-1, the V gene TRBV27; the D gene is possibly TRBD1 (6 bases). CDR1 and CDR2 from the germline V gene are MNHEY and SMNVEV (reference sequence). V was cut by 5 bases and J by 8 bases, with 15 bases left in between. This CDR3 comprises 13 residues. CDR3 region: CASSLYRETEAFF. The CDR3 DNA follows: TGTGCCAGCAGTCTCTACAGGGAAACCGAAGCTTTCTTT.

The V gene is TRBV2, the J gene TRBJ1-4; no definite D call. This CDR3 has 15 residues. Trimming cost V 6 bases and J 8 bases, with 19 bases left between them. The germline V gene has CDR1 SNHLY and CDR2 FYNNEI. CDR3 DNA sequence: TGTGCCAGCAGCTATACCAGGTCCTCAGTAGAAAAACTGTTTTTT. Translation gives CASSYTRSSVEKLFF.

This chain links TRBV10-2 with TRBJ2-5; D remains unclear. Per the germline V gene, CDR1 is WSHSY and CDR2 is SAAADI. The length of the CDR3 is 12 residues. Trimming left V 2 bases short and J 7 bases short, with 8 bases between. CDR3 nucleotides: TGCGCCAGCAGTGAGCCTCCGGGGACCCAGTACTTC. Encoded protein: CASSEPPGTQYF.

The CDR3 DNA sequence: TGTGCCAGCGGTACAGGGGCCCGTCTTTTATCGGGCTACACCTTC. As protein: CASGTGARLLSGYTF. This chain joins TRBV7-2 and TRBJ1-2; 7 bases map to TRBD1. The V and J ends lost 8 bases and 8 bases, in that order; junction bases with no gene match: 17. This CDR3 contains 15 residues. The germline V gene has CDR1 SGHTA and CDR2 FQGNSA.

This chain connects TRBV18 to TRBJ2-7; perhaps TRBD1 as D (6 bases). Looked up from germline, CDR1 is KGHSH and CDR2 is LQKENI. The V and J ends lost 1 base and 3 bases respectively, with 7 bases between them. The CDR3 totals 13 residues. CDR3 DNA: TGTGCCAGCTCACCACAACAGGGCTACGAGCAGTACTTC. Its translation: CASSPQQGYEQYF.

As DNA, the CDR3 is TGTGCCAGCAGCCATACAGGACAAGGAACCTACAATGAGCAGTTCTTC. Translated: CASSHTGQGTYNEQFF. The chain uses TRBV7-3 and TRBJ2-1, with a tentative D call TRBD1 (5 bases). V lost 5 bases, J lost 2 bases, and 16 bases lay in between. CDR3 length: 16 amino acids. Looked up from germline, CDR1 is SGHTA and CDR2 is FQGTGA. Complete variable domain (other parts from reference TRBV7-3 and TRBJ2-1): GAGVSQTPSNKVTEKGKYVELRCDPISGHTALYWYRQSLGQGPEFLIYFQGTGAADDSGLPNDRFFAVRPEGSVSTLKIQRTERGDSAVYLCASSHTGQGTYNEQFFGPGTRLTVL.

Here the CDR3 DNA reads TGTGCCAGCAGCTTGGGGGAGCGGCAGCCCCAGCATTTT. Its protein product is CASSLGERQPQHF. The chain employs TRBV5-5 and TRBJ1-5; D unresolved. V lost 0 bases and J lost 7, with 8 bases in between. This CDR3 spans 13 amino acids. Germline loops: CDR1 SGHKS, CDR2 YYEKEE (reference sequence).

V usage is TRBV6-1 and J usage is TRBJ2-1; 7 bases line up with TRBD1. The CDR3 runs 13 residues. CDR1 MNHNS and CDR2 SASEGT come from the germline V gene. Germline trimming cut 3 bases from V and 8 bases from J; bases unmatched to any gene: 4. CDR3 in amino acids: CASSDDRDDEQFF. DNA of the CDR3: TGTGCCAGCAGTGACGACAGGGACGATGAGCAGTTCTTC.

CDR3 nucleotide sequence: TGTGCCAGTAGTATTGGGCGGGCCAGCTATGGCTACACCTTC. Its protein product is CASSIGRASYGYTF. The genes are TRBV19 and TRBJ1-2; D is unclear. From germline, CDR1 is LNHDA and CDR2 SQIVND (reference sequence). This CDR3 has 14 residues. V lost 3 bases, J lost 4 bases, and 12 bases lay in between.

J is TRBJ2-2 and V is TRBV7-8; 8 positions match TRBD2. There are 16 residues in the CDR3. The junction had 2 bases not matched to a gene; V was cut back by 2 bases and J by 0 bases. The germline V gene has CDR1 SGHVS and CDR2 FQNEAQ. As DNA, the CDR3 is TGTGCCAGCAGCTTATTTAGCGGGACGAACACCGGGGAGCTGTTTTTT. Translating it yields CASSLFSGTNTGELFF.

V and J are TRBV27 and TRBJ1-1; possible D gene TRBD1, 6 bases. Looked up from germline, CDR1 is MNHEY and CDR2 is SMNVEV (reference sequence). The CDR3 has 13 amino acids. The germline V and J ends were trimmed by 3 bases and 4 bases, with 9 bases remaining between them. The CDR3 loop reads CASSLSRGTEAFF. The CDR3 coding sequence is TGTGCCAGCAGTTTGTCCAGGGGCACTGAAGCTTTCTTT.

This clone was found a few times. This chain links TRBV5-1 with TRBJ1-2; weak D call: TRBD1 (5 bases). Per germline, CDR1 SGHRS and CDR2 YFSETQ. The V and J ends lost 1 base and 6 bases respectively, with 19 bases between them. CDR3 length: 16 residues. CDR3 DNA sequence: TGCGCCAGCAGCTTGACAGACCCTCGTTTAGGGGATGGCTACACCTTC. Encoded protein: CASSLTDPRLGDGYTF. The full variable domain, completed using reference TRBV5-1 and TRBJ1-2, is KAGVTQTPRYLIKTRGQQVTLSCSPISGHRSVSWYQQTPGQGLQFLFEYFSETQRNKGNFPGRFSGRQFSNSRSEMNVSTLELGDSALYLCASSLTDPRLGDGYTFGSGTRLTVV.

V gene TRBV4-3 combines with J gene TRBJ2-1; D may be TRBD1 (5 bases). The V end was cut by 2 bases, the J end by 2 bases, with 10 bases between. Germline V gives CDR1 LGHNA, CDR2 YSLEER. CDR3 length equals 15 residues. CDR3 sequence (DNA): TGCGCCAGCAGCCAATTCAGGGTCGCCTACAATGAGCAGTTCTTC. Its protein product is CASSQFRVAYNEQFF.

This chain joins TRBV10-3 and TRBJ2-7; tentatively, D is TRBD1 (5 bases). This CDR3 has 13 amino acids. Germline CDR1 is ENHRY and CDR2 is SYGVKD. Trimming took off 2 bases at V and 9 bases at J, with 14 bases between the two ends. This CDR3 is CAISEQSRDRQYF. The CDR3 coding sequence is TGTGCCATCAGTGAGCAGTCGAGAGACAGGCAGTACTTC.

The V and J genes are TRBV6-6 and TRBJ2-1, with no clear D. Trimming removed 0 bases at V and 12 bases at J, with 6 bases between. Germline CDR1 MNHNY, CDR2 SVGAGI (reference sequence). There are 11 residues in the CDR3. The CDR3 region is CASSYSGPQFF. The CDR3 nucleotides are TGTGCCAGCAGTTACTCGGGCCCGCAGTTCTTC.

The gene calls are TRBV4-3 and TRBJ2-7, with D perhaps TRBD2 (5 bases). The V end was cut by 1 base, the J end by 5 bases, with 18 bases between. The CDR3 sequence is 16 residues long. CDR1 and CDR2 (germline): LGHNA, YSLEER. CDR3 sequence reads: CASSQGAGSKVNEQYF. CDR3 nucleotide sequence: TGCGCCAGCAGCCAAGGGGCGGGCTCGAAGGTAAACGAGCAGTACTTC.

This chain joins TRBV6-4 and TRBJ2-1; no clear D. Germline V CDR1 and CDR2: MRHNA, SNTAGT. CDR3 size: 14 residues. Trimming left V 0 bases short and J 2 bases short, with 5 bases between. Written as DNA, the CDR3 is TGTGCCAGCAGTGACTCAGCCACCTACAATGAGCAGTTCTTC. It codes for CASSDSATYNEQFF.

The chain uses TRBV19 and TRBJ2-5; 7 nucleotides match TRBD1. The V and J ends lost 6 bases and 5 bases, in that order; junction bases with no gene match: 9. The CDR3 runs to 14 residues. Germline loops: CDR1 LNHDA, CDR2 SQIVND (reference sequence). In nucleotides, the CDR3 is TGTGCCAGTAGCCGCGGACAGGAGTATGAGACCCAGTACTTC. Encoded protein: CASSRGQEYETQYF.